A single sample is the source of the 23 T cell receptor beta chains below, sequenced in a study of technical replicates of blood from several donors. Produced via immunoSEQ multiplex PCR; TCRdb's table is partial and in-frame only. The sample lists roughly 70,000 clones, 90% occurring once. The sequenced sample was PBMCs. These receptors originate from a human donor in good health. Some clones in this sample may be carry-over from other donors' samples.

The chain couples TRBV10-3 to TRBJ2-2, with D hard to call. The CDR3 is 14 amino acids. V was pared by 5 bases and J by 0 bases, with 7 bases between. The germline V gene has CDR1 ENHRY and CDR2 SYGVKD. The CDR3 protein is CAISFRANTGELFF. The CDR3 bases are TGTGCCATCAGTTTTCGGGCGAACACCGGGGAGCTGTTTTTT.

The chain combines TRBV7-2 with TRBJ2-7; D is unclear. Germline values: CDR1 SGHTA, CDR2 FQGNSA. V gave up 3 bases and J gave up 1 base, with 7 bases separating them. This CDR3 region has 13 residues. The CDR3 sequence is CASSFQESYEQYF. CDR3 coding DNA: TGTGCCAGCAGCTTCCAGGAATCCTACGAGCAGTACTTC.

V gene TRBV5-1 combines with J gene TRBJ1-2; TRBD1 matches at 9 bases. The junction had 4 bases not matched to a gene; V was cut back by 4 bases and J by 3 bases. CDR1 and CDR2 from the germline V gene are SGHRS and YFSETQ. The CDR3 extends over 14 amino acids. The CDR3: CASSLTGGHYGYTF. CDR3 sequence (DNA): TGCGCCAGCAGCCTGACAGGGGGACACTATGGCTACACCTTC.

This clone showed up just once. The chain is built from TRBV4-3 and TRBJ2-3, with 8 bases lining up with TRBD2. CDR1 LGHNA and CDR2 YSLEER come from the germline V gene. V was clipped by 0 bases and J by 1 base; unmatched bases: 6. The CDR3 is 17 residues long. CDR3 sequence (DNA): TGCGCCAGCAGCCAAGATGGGACTAGGGTGGGCACAGATACGCAGTATTTT. Translation: CASSQDGTRVGTDTQYF.

The CDR3 nucleotides read TGTGCCAGCAGCTTGGCCACAGGGCTTGGCGGTGGCTACACCTTC. As protein: CASSLATGLGGGYTF. The chain carries TRBV5-5 and TRBJ1-2; D is possibly TRBD1 (6 bases). The germline CDR1 and CDR2 sequences are SGHKS and YYEKEE (reference sequence). The CDR3 runs to 15 residues. Deletions cut 0 bases from V and 7 bases from J, with 16 bases between.

The rearrangement links TRBV21-1 to TRBJ2-1; TRBD1 reflects the table's D call only, with no check against the DNA. TRBV21-1 is deemed a pseudogene. This CDR3 region has 16 residues. The CDR3 DNA follows: TGTGCCAGCAGCCTAGACCGGGACAGGTGTTCCAGGGAGCAGTTCTTC. Protein: CASSLDRDRCSREQFF.

The chain uses TRBV11-2 and TRBJ2-3; weak D call: TRBD2 (5 bases). The ends were cut back, 0 bases at V and 6 bases at J, with 19 bases in the middle. The CDR3 is 17 amino acids. Germline assignment: CDR1 SGHAT and CDR2 FQNNGV. The CDR3: CASSLDHVAWKLDTQYF. The DNA for the CDR3 is TGTGCCAGCAGCTTAGATCACGTAGCGTGGAAATTGGATACGCAGTATTTT.

The chain uses TRBV5-6 and TRBJ1-2; tentative D call: TRBD1 (5 bases). The germline V gene encodes CDR1 SGHDT and CDR2 YYEEEE. The CDR3 totals 15 residues. V lost 2 bases to trimming and J lost 0 bases, with 11 bases between them. CDR3 coding DNA: TGTGCCAGCAGCTTAGGGCAGGGCGCTAACTATGGCTACACCTTC. It translates to CASSLGQGANYGYTF.

The chain combines TRBV6-1 with TRBJ2-4, with D perhaps matching TRBD2 (5 bases). Trimming stripped 2 bases from V and 1 base from J, with 9 bases between. Germline CDR1 MNHNS, CDR2 SASEGT. The CDR3 runs 15 residues. The CDR3 protein is CASSERGSAKNIQYF. CDR3 nucleotide sequence: TGTGCCAGCAGTGAACGGGGTAGCGCCAAAAACATTCAGTACTTC.

Concerning this clone itself: The identical CDR3 is also encoded by other nucleotide sequences in the sample. The J gene is TRBJ2-7, the V gene TRBV7-9; D possibly corresponds to TRBD2 (6 bases). The CDR3 sequence is 12 residues long. Germline lookup yields CDR1 SEHNR and CDR2 FQNEAQ (reference sequence). Deletions cut 5 bases from V and 2 bases from J, with 7 bases between. The CDR3 sequence is CASSPGAYEQYF. CDR3 nucleotides: TGTGCCAGCAGCCCGGGGGCCTACGAGCAGTACTTC.

This chain links TRBV29-1 with TRBJ2-1; no clear D. Germline values: CDR1 SQVTM, CDR2 ANQGSEA. CDR3 length equals 10 residues. With 4 bases removed from V and 7 bases from J, the gap between germline ends came to 5 bases. CDR3 in amino acids: CSVGPNEQFF. Written as DNA, the CDR3 is TGCAGCGTTGGGCCGAATGAGCAGTTCTTC.

The chain is built from TRBV27 and TRBJ2-2, with TRBD1 as a possible D gene (6 bases). Trimming removed 6 bases from V and 4 bases from J, with 15 bases in between. The length of the CDR3 is 15 residues. Germline values: CDR1 MNHEY, CDR2 SMNVEV (reference sequence). The CDR3 DNA sequence: TGTGCCAGCAGAATGACAGGTTTGGCCACCGGGGAGCTGTTTTTT. This encodes CASRMTGLATGELFF.

CDR3: CASSPGNRDFRNQPQHF. In DNA, the CDR3 is TGTGCCAGCAGCCCGGGGAACAGGGATTTCCGCAATCAGCCCCAGCATTTT. The genes are TRBV7-8 and TRBJ1-5; a possible D gene is TRBD1 (6 bases). The CDR3 spans 17 residues. CDR1 and CDR2 from the germline V gene are SGHVS and FQNEAQ. V was cut by 5 bases and J by 2 bases, with 19 bases left in between.

The genes are TRBV6-1 and TRBJ2-5; 9 nucleotides line up with TRBD1. The CDR3 runs to 15 residues. V dropped 5 bases and J dropped 4; count of bases not matched to a gene: 8. The germline CDR1 and CDR2 sequences are MNHNS and SASEGT. CDR3 coding DNA: TGTGCCAGCAGTAAAACCGGGACAGGGTCAGAGACCCAGTACTTC. It codes for CASSKTGTGSETQYF.

The genes are TRBV10-3 and TRBJ1-4; weak D call: TRBD1 (6 bases). This CDR3 is built from 16 residues. The germline V gene has CDR1 ENHRY and CDR2 SYGVKD. V shed 3 bases and J shed 5 bases, with 16 bases lying between them. The DNA of the CDR3 is TGTGCCATCAGTGATCTGGGGGCTAGTAGAAATGAAAAACTGTTTTTT. This sequence encodes CAISDLGASRNEKLFF.

The chain links TRBV10-3 to TRBJ2-3; 7 nucleotides align to TRBD2. This CDR3 has 14 residues. The germline V gene encodes CDR1 ENHRY and CDR2 SYGVKD. V lost 3 bases and J lost 6; bases outside the gene matches: 6. The CDR3, as DNA: TGTGCCATCAGTGATGCCCGGGGAGGGGATACGCAGTATTTT. Translating gives CAISDARGGDTQYF.

This chain links TRBV5-4 with TRBJ1-2; TRBD1 agrees at 9 bases. Germline trimming cut 4 bases from V and 5 bases from J; bases unmatched to any gene: 12. The CDR3 length is 16 residues. Germline V gene data show CDR1 as SGHNT and CDR2 as YYREEE (reference sequence). This CDR3 reads CASSDTRGQGKYGYTF. Written as DNA, the CDR3 is TGTGCCAGCAGCGATACCCGCGGACAGGGGAAATATGGCTACACCTTC.

The V and J genes are TRBV6-1 and TRBJ2-7; D is perhaps TRBD2 (6 bases). This CDR3 contains 14 residues. Trimming stripped 6 bases from V and 4 bases from J, with 16 bases between. In germline, CDR1 is MNHNS, CDR2 SASEGT. The CDR3 reads CASRGDSGSYEQYF. In DNA form, the CDR3 reads TGTGCCAGCAGGGGGGATAGCGGCTCTTACGAGCAGTACTTC.

The chain uses TRBV9 and TRBJ2-3, with D maybe TRBD2 (7 bases). CDR1 and CDR2 (germline): SGDLS, YYNGEE. The CDR3 sequence is 19 residues long. V was trimmed by 0 bases and J by 2 bases, leaving 22 bases between them. The CDR3 loop is CASSVGGGRASGATDTQYF. The CDR3 DNA is TGTGCCAGCAGCGTAGGCGGAGGGAGGGCCTCAGGGGCCACAGATACGCAGTATTTT.

The genes are TRBV7-9 and TRBJ2-3; no reliable D call. Trimming removed 5 bases at V and 2 bases at J, with 11 bases between. This CDR3 comprises 14 residues. Germline V CDR1 and CDR2: SEHNR, FQNEAQ (reference sequence). The CDR3 bases are TGTGCCAGCAGCCCCCCTTCCCCCACAGATACGCAGTATTTT. Translation: CASSPPSPTDTQYF.

The chain is built from TRBV19 and TRBJ2-6; 7 bases agree with TRBD1. Germline V CDR1 and CDR2: LNHDA, SQIVND (reference sequence). There are 14 residues in the CDR3. The trim removed 6 bases at V and 3 bases at J, leaving 2 bases unmatched. The CDR3 DNA reads TGTGCCAGTAGAGACAGGGTTGGGGCCAACGTCCTGACTTTC. It specifies CASRDRVGANVLTF.

The chain employs TRBV5-4 and TRBJ2-4, with 7 positions matching TRBD1. This CDR3 spans 14 amino acids. The V gene's germline CDR1 is SGHNT and CDR2 YYREEE (reference sequence). V shed 4 bases and J 5 bases; nucleotides not matched to a gene: 6. CDR3 region: CASSQTGVENIQYF. DNA for the CDR3: TGTGCCAGCAGCCAAACAGGGGTAGAAAACATTCAGTACTTC.

The chain has TRBV6-5 and TRBJ2-2, with D possibly TRBD1 on 5 matching bases. V was pared by 0 bases and J by 7 bases, with 9 bases between. There are 14 residues in the CDR3. In germline, CDR1 is MNHEY, CDR2 SVGAGI. CDR3 residues: CASSYSQGFGELFF. The CDR3 bases are TGTGCCAGCAGTTACTCTCAGGGCTTCGGGGAGCTGTTTTTT.